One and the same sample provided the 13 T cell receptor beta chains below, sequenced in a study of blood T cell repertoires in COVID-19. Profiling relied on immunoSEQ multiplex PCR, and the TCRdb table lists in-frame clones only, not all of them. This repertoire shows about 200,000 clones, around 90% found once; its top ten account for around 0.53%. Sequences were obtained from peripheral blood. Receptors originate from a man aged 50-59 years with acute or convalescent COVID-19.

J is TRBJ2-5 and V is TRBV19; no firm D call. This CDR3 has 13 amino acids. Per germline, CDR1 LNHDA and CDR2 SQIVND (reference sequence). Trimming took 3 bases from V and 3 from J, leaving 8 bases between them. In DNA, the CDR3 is TGTGCCAGTAGTATTGAGACAAAAGAGACCCAGTACTTC. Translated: CASSIETKETQYF.

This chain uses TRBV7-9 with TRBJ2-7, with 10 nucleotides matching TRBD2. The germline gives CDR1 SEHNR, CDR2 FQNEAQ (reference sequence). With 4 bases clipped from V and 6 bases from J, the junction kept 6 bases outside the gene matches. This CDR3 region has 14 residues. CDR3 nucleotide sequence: TGTGCCAGCAGCTCTCTAGCGGGAGATACCGAGCAGTACTTC. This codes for CASSSLAGDTEQYF.

CDR3 coding DNA: TGCGCCAGCAGCTTCGGGACAGCCACCGGGGAGCTGTTTTTT. Residues: CASSFGTATGELFF. The chain couples TRBV5-1 to TRBJ2-2; 7 bases match TRBD1. Germline trimming cut 2 bases from V and 4 bases from J; bases unmatched to any gene: 2. CDR3 length: 14 residues. Germline values: CDR1 SGHRS, CDR2 YFSETQ.

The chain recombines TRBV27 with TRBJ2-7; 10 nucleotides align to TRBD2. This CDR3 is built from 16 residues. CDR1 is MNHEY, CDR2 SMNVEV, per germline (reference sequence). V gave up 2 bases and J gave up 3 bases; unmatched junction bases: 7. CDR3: CASSLVGLAAIYEQYF. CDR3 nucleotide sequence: TGTGCCAGCAGTTTAGTAGGACTAGCGGCTATCTACGAGCAGTACTTC.

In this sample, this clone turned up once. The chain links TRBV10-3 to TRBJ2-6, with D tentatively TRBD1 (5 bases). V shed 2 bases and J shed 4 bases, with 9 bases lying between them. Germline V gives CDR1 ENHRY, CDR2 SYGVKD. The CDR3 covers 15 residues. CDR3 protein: CAISETGTGANVLTF. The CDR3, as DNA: TGTGCCATCAGTGAGACAGGTACAGGGGCCAACGTCCTGACTTTC.

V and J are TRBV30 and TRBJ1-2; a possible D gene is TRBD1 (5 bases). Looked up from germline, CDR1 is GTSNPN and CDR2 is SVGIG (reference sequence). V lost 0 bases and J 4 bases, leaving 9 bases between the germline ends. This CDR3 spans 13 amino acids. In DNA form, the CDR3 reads TGTGCCTGGAGTGTAACAGGCAGCTATGGCTACACCTTC. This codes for CAWSVTGSYGYTF.

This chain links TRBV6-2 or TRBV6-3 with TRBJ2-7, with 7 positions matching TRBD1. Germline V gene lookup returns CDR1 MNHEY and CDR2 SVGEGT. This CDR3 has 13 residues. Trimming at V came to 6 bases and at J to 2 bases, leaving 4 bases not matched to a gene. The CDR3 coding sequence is TGTGCCAGCAGCATCGGGACAGCCTACGAGCAGTACGTC. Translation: CASSIGTAYEQYV.

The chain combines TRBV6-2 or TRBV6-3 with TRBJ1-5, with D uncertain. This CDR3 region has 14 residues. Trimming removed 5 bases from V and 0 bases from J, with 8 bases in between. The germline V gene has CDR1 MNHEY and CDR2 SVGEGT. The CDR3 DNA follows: TGTGCCAGCAGTCGACAAAATAGCAATCAGCCCCAGCATTTT. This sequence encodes CASSRQNSNQPQHF.

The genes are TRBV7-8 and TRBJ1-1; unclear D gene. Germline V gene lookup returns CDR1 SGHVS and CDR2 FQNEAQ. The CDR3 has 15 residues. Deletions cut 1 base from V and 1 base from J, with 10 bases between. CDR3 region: CASSLGSRANTEAFF. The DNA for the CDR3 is TGTGCCAGCAGCTTAGGTTCCCGCGCGAACACTGAAGCTTTCTTT.

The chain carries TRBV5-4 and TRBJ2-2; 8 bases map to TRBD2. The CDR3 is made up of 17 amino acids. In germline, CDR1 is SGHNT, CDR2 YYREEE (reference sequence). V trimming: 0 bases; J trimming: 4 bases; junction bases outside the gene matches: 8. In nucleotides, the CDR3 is TGTGCCAGCAGCTTGGGGACTAGCCGAGGGGGCACCGGGGAGCTGTTTTTT. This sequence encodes CASSLGTSRGGTGELFF.

The CDR3 region has the DNA TGTGCCAGTAGTATAGGTTACGGTGAGGCGGGAACTGAAGCTTTCTTT. Encoded protein: CASSIGYGEAGTEAFF. The gene calls are TRBV19 and TRBJ1-1; D ambiguous. Looked up from germline, CDR1 is LNHDA and CDR2 is SQIVND (reference sequence). The CDR3 totals 16 residues. Trimming cost V 1 base and J 5 bases, with 17 bases left between them. Full variable domain (outside the CDR3, taken from reference TRBV19 and TRBJ1-1): DGGITQSPKYLFRKEGQNVTLSCEQNLNHDAMYWYRQDPGQGLRLIYYSQIVNDFQKGDIAEGYSVSREKKESFPLTVTSAQKNPTAFYLCASSIGYGEAGTEAFFGQGTRLTVV.

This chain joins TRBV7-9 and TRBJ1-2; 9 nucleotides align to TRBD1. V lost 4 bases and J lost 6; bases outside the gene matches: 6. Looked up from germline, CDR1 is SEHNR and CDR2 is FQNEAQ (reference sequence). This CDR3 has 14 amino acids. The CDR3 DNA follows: TGTGCCAGCAGCTATCCGGGACAGGGAAATGGCTACACCTTC. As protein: CASSYPGQGNGYTF.

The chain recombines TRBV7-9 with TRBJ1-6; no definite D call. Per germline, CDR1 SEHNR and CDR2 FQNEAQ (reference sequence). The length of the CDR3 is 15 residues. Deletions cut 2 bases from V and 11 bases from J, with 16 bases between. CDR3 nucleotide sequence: TGTGCCAGCAGCTTATTGACGGGAGGAGAGGCACCCCTCCACTTT. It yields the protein CASSLLTGGEAPLHF. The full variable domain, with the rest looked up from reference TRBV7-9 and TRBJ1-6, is DTGVSQNPRHKITKRGQNVTFRCDPISEHNRLYWYRQTLGQGPEFLTYFQNEAQLEKSRLLSDRFSAERPKGSFSTLEIQRTEQGDSAMYLCASSLLTGGEAPLHFGNGTRLTVT.